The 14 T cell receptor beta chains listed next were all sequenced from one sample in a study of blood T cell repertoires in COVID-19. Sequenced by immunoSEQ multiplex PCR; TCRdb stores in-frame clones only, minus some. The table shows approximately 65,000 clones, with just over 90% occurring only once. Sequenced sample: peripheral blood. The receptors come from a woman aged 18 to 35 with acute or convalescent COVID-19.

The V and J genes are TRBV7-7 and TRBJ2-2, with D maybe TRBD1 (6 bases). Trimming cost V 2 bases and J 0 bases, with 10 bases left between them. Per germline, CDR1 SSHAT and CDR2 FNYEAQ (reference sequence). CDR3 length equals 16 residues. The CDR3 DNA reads TGTGCCAGCAGCTTAAGACAGGCAACGAACACCGGGGAGCTGTTTTTT. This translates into CASSLRQATNTGELFF.

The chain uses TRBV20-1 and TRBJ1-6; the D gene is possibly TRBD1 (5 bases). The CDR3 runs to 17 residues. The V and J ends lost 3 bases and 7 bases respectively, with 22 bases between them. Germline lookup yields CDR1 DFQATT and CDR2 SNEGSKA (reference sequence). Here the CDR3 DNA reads TGCAGTGCTAGTGGCGGGCGGGGGGTCGAAGGGAATTCACCCCTCCACTTT. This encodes CSASGGRGVEGNSPLHF.

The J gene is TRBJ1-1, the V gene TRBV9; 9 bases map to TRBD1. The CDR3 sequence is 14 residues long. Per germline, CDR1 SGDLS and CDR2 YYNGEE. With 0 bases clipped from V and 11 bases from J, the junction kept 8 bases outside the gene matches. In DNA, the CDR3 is TGTGCCAGCAGCGTAGGGTTGGACAGGGGAAACGCTTTCTTT. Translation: CASSVGLDRGNAFF.

The CDR3 DNA reads as TGTGCCAGCAGCTTATCTTCGGGACACCTCAACACTGAAGCTTTCTTT. It encodes CASSLSSGHLNTEAFF. The J gene is TRBJ1-1, the V gene TRBV7-9; a weak D match, TRBD1 (6 bases). Trimming shortened V by 2 bases and J by 2 bases, and 15 bases separated the two germline ends. This CDR3 spans 16 amino acids. Germline V gene lookup returns CDR1 SEHNR and CDR2 FQNEAQ (reference sequence).

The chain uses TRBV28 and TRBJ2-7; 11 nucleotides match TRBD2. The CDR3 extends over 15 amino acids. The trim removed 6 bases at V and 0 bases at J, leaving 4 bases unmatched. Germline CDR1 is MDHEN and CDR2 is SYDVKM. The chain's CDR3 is CASSATSGASYEQYF. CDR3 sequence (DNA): TGTGCCAGCAGCGCGACTAGCGGGGCCTCCTACGAGCAGTACTTC.

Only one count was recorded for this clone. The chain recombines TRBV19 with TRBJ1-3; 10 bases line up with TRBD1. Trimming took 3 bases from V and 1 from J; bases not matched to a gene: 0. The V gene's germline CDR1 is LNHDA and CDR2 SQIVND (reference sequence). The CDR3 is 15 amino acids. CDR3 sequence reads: CASSMDRGSGNTIYF. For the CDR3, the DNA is TGTGCCAGTAGTATGGACAGGGGGTCTGGAAACACCATATATTTT.

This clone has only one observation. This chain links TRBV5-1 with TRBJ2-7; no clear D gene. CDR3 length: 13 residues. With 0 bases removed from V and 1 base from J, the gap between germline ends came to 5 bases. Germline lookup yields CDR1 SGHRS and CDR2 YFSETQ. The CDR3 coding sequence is TGCGCCAGCAGCTTGGGCCAGTCCTACGAGCAGTACTTC. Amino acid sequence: CASSLGQSYEQYF.

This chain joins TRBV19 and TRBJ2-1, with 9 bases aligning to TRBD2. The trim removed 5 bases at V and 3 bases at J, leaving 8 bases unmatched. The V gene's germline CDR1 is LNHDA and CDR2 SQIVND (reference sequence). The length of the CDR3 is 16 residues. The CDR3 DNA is TGTGCCAGTAGTCCGCTTGAGCGGGGGGACTACAATGAGCAGTTCTTC. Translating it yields CASSPLERGDYNEQFF.

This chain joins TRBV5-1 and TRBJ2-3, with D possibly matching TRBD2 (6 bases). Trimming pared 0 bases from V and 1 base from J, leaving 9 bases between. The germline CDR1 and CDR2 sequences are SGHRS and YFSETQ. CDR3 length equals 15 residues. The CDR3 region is CASSLVAGRTDTQYF. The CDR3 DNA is TGCGCCAGCAGCTTGGTTGCGGGGCGCACAGATACGCAGTATTTT. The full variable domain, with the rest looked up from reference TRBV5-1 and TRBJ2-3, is KAGVTQTPRYLIKTRGQQVTLSCSPISGHRSVSWYQQTPGQGLQFLFEYFSETQRNKGNFPGRFSGRQFSNSRSEMNVSTLELGDSALYLCASSLVAGRTDTQYFGPGTRLTVL.

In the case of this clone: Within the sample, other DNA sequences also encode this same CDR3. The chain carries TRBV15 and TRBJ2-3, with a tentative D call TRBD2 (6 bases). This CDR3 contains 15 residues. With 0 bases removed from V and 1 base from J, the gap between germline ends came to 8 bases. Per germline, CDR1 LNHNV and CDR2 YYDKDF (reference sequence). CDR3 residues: CATSREWGGTDTQYF. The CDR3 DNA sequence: TGTGCCACCAGCAGAGAATGGGGGGGCACAGATACGCAGTATTTT.

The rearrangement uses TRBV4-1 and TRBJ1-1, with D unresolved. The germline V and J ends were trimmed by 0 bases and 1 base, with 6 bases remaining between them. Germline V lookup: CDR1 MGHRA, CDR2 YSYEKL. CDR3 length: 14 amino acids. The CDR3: CASSQEGRNTEAFF. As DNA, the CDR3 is TGCGCCAGCAGCCAAGAAGGGAGGAACACTGAAGCTTTCTTT.

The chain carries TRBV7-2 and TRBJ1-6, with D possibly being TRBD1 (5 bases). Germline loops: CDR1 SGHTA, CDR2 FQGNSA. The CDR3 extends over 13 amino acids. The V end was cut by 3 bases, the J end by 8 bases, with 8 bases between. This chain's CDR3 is CASSFRGDSPLHF. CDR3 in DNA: TGTGCCAGCAGCTTTCGGGGGGATTCACCCCTCCACTTT. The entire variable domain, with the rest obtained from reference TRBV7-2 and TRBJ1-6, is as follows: GAGVSQSPSNKVTEKGKDVELRCDPISGHTALYWYRQSLGQGLEFLIYFQGNSAPDKSGLPSDRFSAERTGGSVSTLTIQRTQQEDSAVYLCASSFRGDSPLHFGNGTRLTVT.

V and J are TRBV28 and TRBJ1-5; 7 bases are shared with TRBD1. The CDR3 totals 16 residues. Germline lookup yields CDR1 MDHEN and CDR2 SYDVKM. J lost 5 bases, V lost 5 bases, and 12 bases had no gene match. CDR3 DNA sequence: TGTGCCAGCAGTCCCCTATTCAGGGGGAGCGATCAGCCCCAGCATTTT. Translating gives CASSPLFRGSDQPQHF.

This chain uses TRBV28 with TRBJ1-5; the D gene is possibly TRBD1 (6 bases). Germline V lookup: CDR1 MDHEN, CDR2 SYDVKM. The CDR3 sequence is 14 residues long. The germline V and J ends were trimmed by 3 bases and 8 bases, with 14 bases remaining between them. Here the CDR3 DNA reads TGTGCCAGCAGTTTTCAGCAGGGGAGGGAGCCCCAGCATTTT. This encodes CASSFQQGREPQHF.